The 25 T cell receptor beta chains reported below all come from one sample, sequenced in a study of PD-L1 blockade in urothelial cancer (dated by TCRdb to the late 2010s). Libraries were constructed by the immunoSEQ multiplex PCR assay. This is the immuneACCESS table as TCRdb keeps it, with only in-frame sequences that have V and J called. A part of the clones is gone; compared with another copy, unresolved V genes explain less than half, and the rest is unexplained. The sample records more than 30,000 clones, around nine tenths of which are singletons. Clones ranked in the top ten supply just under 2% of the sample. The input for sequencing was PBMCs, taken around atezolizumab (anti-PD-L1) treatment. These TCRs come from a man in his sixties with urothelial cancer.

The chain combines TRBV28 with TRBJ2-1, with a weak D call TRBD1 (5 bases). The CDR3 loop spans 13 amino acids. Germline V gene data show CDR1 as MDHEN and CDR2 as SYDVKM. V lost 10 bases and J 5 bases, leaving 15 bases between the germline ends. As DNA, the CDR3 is TGTGCCACCTGGGGCCCCAATGACAATGAGCAGTTCTTC. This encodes CATWGPNDNEQFF.

This chain's CDR3 is CASSWTSGGAGETQYF. Written as DNA, the CDR3 is TGTGCCAGCAGTTGGACTAGCGGGGGGGCCGGGGAGACCCAGTACTTC. V and J are TRBV28 and TRBJ2-5; 15 bases align to TRBD2. This CDR3 has 16 amino acids. V shed 4 bases, J shed 5 bases, and the junction held 5 bases outside the gene matches. Germline CDR1 is MDHEN and CDR2 is SYDVKM.

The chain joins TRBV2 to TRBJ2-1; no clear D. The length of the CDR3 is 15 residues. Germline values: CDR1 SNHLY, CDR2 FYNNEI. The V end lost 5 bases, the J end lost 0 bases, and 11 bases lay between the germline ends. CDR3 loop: CASSFYSFSYNEQFF. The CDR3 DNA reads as TGTGCCAGCAGTTTTTATAGTTTCTCCTACAATGAGCAGTTCTTC.

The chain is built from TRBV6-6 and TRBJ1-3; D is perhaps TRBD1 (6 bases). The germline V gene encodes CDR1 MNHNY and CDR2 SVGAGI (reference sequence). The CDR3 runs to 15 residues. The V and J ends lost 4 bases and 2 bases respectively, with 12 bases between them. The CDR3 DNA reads TGTGCCAGCAGTTTCCCTTGGGGGCCTGGAAACACCATATATTTT. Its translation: CASSFPWGPGNTIYF.

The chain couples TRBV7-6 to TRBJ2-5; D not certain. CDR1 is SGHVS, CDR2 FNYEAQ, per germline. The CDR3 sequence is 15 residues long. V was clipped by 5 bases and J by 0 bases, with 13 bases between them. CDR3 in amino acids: CASSRGEYHQETQYF. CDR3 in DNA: TGTGCCAGCAGCCGAGGAGAGTACCACCAAGAGACCCAGTACTTC.

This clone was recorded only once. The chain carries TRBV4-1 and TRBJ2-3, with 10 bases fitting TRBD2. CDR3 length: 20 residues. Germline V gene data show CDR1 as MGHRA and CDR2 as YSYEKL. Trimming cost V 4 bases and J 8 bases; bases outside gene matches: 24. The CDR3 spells CASSREGEASGRGPLLTQYF. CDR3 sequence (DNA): TGCGCCAGCAGCCGTGAAGGCGAAGCTAGCGGGAGAGGACCTCTCCTTACGCAGTATTTT.

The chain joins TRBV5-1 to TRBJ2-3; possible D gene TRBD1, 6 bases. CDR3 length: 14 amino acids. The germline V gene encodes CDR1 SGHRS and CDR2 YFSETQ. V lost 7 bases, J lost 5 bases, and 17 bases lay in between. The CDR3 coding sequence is TGCGCCAGCTCCCTTTGGGGGCTGGAAGATACGCAGTATTTT. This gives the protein CASSLWGLEDTQYF.

CDR3 region: CASSGKKAGGGSNTGELFF. The CDR3 nucleotides read TGCGCCAGCAGCGGAAAGAAAGCAGGGGGCGGAAGTAACACCGGGGAGCTGTTTTTT. The chain recombines TRBV5-1 with TRBJ2-2, with 8 bases matching TRBD1. CDR1 SGHRS and CDR2 YFSETQ come from the germline V gene. With 4 bases clipped from V and 2 bases from J, the junction kept 16 bases outside the gene matches. The CDR3 loop spans 19 amino acids.

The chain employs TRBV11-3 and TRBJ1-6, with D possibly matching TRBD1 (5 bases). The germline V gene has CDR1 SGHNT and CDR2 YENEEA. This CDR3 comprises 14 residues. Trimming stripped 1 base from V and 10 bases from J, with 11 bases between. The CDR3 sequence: CASSLVQGQSPLHF. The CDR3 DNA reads TGTGCCAGCAGCTTAGTCCAGGGCCAATCACCCCTCCACTTT.

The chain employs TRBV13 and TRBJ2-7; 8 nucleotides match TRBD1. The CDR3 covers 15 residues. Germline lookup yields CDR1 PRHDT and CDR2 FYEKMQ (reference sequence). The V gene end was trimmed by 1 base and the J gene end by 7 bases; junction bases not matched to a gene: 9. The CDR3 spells CASSLVAGGSREQYF. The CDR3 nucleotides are TGTGCCAGCAGCTTAGTGGCAGGGGGCTCGAGGGAGCAGTACTTC. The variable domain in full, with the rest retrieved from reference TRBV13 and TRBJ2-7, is AAGVIQSPRHLIKEKRETATLKCYPIPRHDTVYWYQQGPGQDPQFLISFYEKMQSDKGSIPDRFSAQQFSDYHSELNMSSLELGDSALYFCASSLVAGGSREQYFGPGTRLTVT.

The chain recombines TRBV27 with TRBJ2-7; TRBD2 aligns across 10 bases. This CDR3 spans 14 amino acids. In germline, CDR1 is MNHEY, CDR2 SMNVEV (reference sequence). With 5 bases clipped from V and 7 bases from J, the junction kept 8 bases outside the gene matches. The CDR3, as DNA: TGTGCCAGCAGTCCAAGGACTAGCGGCGGGGAGCAGTACTTC. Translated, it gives CASSPRTSGGEQYF.

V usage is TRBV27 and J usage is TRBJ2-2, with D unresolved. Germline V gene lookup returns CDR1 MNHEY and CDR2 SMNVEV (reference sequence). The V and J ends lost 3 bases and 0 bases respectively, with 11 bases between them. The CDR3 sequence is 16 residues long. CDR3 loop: CASSLSPLPNTGELFF. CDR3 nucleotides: TGTGCCAGCAGTTTGTCACCTCTACCGAACACCGGGGAGCTGTTTTTT.

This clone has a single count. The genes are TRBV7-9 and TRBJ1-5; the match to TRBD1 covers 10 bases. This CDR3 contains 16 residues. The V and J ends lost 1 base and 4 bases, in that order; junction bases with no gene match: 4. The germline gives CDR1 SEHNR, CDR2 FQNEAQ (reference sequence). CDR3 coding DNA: TGTGCCAGCAGCTTAGGGGACAGGGGAAGAAATCAGCCCCAGCATTTT. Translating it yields CASSLGDRGRNQPQHF.

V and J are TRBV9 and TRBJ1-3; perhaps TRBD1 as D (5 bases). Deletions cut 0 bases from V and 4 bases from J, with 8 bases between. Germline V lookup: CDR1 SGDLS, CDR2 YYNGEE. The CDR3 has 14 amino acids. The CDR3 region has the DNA TGTGCCAGCAGCGTAGGGACACCGGGAAACACCATATATTTT. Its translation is CASSVGTPGNTIYF.

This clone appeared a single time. The DNA for the CDR3 is TGTGCCAGCAGCCCGACAGGGGGTTCCCAAGAGACCCAGTACTTC. Amino acids: CASSPTGGSQETQYF. V and J are TRBV6-1 and TRBJ2-5, with 9 bases fitting TRBD1. V lost 6 bases to trimming and J lost 1 base; unmatched junction nucleotides: 6. Germline V CDR1 and CDR2: MNHNS, SASEGT. The CDR3 sequence is 15 residues long.

This CDR3 reads CASSARLAGDYNEQFF. The CDR3 DNA reads as TGTGCCAGCAGCGCCCGACTAGCGGGGGACTACAATGAGCAGTTCTTC. This chain connects TRBV9 to TRBJ2-1; 12 bases align to TRBD2. V trimming: 3 bases; J trimming: 3 bases; junction bases outside the gene matches: 4. The CDR3 is 16 residues long. CDR1 and CDR2 from the germline V gene are SGDLS and YYNGEE.

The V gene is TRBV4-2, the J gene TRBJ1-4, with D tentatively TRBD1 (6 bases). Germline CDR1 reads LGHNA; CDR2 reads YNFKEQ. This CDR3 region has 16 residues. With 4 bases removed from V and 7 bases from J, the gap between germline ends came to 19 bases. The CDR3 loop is CASSPEEGGGSEKLFF. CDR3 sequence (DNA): TGTGCCAGCAGCCCCGAAGAGGGAGGGGGGAGTGAAAAACTGTTTTTT.

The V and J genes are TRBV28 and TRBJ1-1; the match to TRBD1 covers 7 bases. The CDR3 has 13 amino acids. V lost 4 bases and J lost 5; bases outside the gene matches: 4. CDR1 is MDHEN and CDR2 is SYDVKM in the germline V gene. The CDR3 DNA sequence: TGTGCCAGCAGTTACCAGGGGGTGACTGAAGCTTTCTTT. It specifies CASSYQGVTEAFF.

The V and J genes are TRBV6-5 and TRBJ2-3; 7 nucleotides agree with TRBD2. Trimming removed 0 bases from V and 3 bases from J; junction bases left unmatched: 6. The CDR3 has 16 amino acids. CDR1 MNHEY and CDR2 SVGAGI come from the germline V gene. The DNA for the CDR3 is TGTGCCAGCAGTTACTCGGCGGGAGAGTTGACAGATACGCAGTATTTT. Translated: CASSYSAGELTDTQYF.

This CDR3 reads CASSIGGGTNQPQHF. CDR3 coding DNA: TGTGCCAGTAGTATAGGTGGAGGGACCAATCAGCCCCAGCATTTT. This chain joins TRBV19 and TRBJ1-5; perhaps TRBD1 as D (5 bases). V was cut by 1 base and J by 3 bases, with 10 bases left in between. CDR3 length: 15 amino acids. Germline-derived CDR1 and CDR2 are LNHDA and SQIVND (reference sequence).

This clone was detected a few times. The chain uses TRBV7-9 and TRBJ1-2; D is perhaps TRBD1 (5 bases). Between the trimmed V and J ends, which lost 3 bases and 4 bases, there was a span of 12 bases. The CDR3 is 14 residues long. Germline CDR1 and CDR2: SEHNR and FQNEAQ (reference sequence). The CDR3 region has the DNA TGTGCCAGCAGCTTCGGCAGGCAGGGCTATGGCTACACCTTC. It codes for CASSFGRQGYGYTF.

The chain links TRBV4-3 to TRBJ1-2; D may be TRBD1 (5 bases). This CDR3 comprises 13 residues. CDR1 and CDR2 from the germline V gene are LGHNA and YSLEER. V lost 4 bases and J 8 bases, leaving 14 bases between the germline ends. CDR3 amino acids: CASSRGDGHGYTF. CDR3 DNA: TGCGCCAGCAGCCGGGGGGACGGACACGGCTACACCTTC.

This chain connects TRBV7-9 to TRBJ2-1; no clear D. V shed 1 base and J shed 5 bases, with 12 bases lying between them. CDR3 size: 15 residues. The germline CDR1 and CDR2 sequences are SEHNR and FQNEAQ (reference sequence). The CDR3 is CASSLVLPVDNEQFF. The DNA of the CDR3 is TGTGCCAGCAGCTTAGTTTTGCCGGTTGACAATGAGCAGTTCTTC.

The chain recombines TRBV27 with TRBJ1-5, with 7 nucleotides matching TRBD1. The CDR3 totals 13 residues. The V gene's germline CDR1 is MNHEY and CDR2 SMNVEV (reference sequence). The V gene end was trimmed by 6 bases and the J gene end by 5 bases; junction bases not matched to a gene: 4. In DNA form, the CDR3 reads TGTGCCAGCAGGAGGGGGCGGGATCAGCCCCAGCATTTT. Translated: CASRRGRDQPQHF.

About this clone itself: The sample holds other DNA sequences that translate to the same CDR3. DNA for the CDR3: TGTGCCAGTGGACAGGGACAAGAGACCCAGTACTTC. This gives the protein CASGQGQETQYF. V and J are TRBV19 and TRBJ2-5; the match to TRBD1 covers 8 bases. From germline, CDR1 is LNHDA and CDR2 SQIVND (reference sequence). The V segment lost 8 bases and the J segment 2 bases; nucleotides outside the gene matches: 1. The CDR3 has 12 residues.